The clone carrying this T cell receptor beta chain was found many times. Its antigen is not known. This specimen belongs to a study of read filtering for tumor transcriptome and immune sequencing. Study context: The cohort had about 16 men and over eleven women aged roughly 40 to 90, mean about 66 years. After DNase treatment, RNA was made into whole-transcriptome libraries.

Points from the study as a whole: The sorted CD138-negative fraction was a mixed bone marrow immune population, not purified T cells.

CDR1 and CDR2 (germline): MNHEY, SMNVEV (reference sequence). The V and J ends lost 10 bases and 2 bases respectively, with 15 bases between them. The CDR3 has 13 residues. This library used roughly 400 ng RNA and molecular barcoded adaptors spanning alpha/delta and beta/gamma chains. In TCRdb, the reads were re-called with MiXCR into one record per CDR3 protein. The sample holds 90,000 or so distinct CDR3 sequences, 20% to 25% seen once. Material for sequencing was a population of CD138-negative cells sorted from bone marrow. The rearrangement links TRBV27 to TRBJ2-7; D remains ambiguous. The receptor was derived from a donor over 35 with multiple myeloma. Written as DNA, the CDR3 is TGTGCCACCTCCCCCCGGCCTCCCTACGAGCAGTACTTC. Protein product: CATSPRPPYEQYF.